This T cell receptor beta chain was obtained from a study of cytomegalovirus exposure and HLA in healthy donors. In the case of this clone: Its antigen remains unidentified.

Findings of the study overall: Some TCR beta chains (164 of them) were listed as cytomegalovirus-associated. According to a subsequent analysis, TCR clusters from the first cohort were inclined to appear together in the 120 or so validation repertoires. Most TCRs appeared rarely, but some public TCRs recurred in many donors.

The protocol was immunoSEQ multiplex PCR, while the TCRdb copy is restricted to in-frame clones and leaves out a portion. The data show roughly 230,000 clones, 90% seen once. Trimming took 5 bases from V and 7 from J; bases not matched to a gene: 19. This CDR3 is built from 19 residues. Germline V gene sequence: CDR1 SGHAT, CDR2 FQNNGV. The sequencing sample was made of PBMCs. The chain couples TRBV11-2 to TRBJ2-7; 14 bases agree with TRBD2. This receptor was taken from a woman aged 25 to 39 in good health and CMV-seronegative. The CDR3 sequence: CASSAGTSGSSPGAWEQYF. The CDR3 DNA is TGTGCCAGCAGCGCCGGGACTAGCGGGAGTTCTCCCGGGGCGTGGGAGCAGTACTTC.